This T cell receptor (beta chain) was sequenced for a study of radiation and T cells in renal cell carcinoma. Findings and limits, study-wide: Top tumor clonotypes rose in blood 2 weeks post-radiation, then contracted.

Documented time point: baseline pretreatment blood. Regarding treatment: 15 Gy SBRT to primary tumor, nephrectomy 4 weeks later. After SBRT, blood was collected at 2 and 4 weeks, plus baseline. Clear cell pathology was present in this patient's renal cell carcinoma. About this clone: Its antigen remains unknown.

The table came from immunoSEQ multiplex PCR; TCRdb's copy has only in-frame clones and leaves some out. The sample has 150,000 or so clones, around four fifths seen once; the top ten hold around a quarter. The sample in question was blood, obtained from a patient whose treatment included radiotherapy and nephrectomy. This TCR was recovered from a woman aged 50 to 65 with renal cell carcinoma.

CDR3 DNA sequence: TGTGCCAGCAGCTTAGCGTTTTTGGGACAAGACACTGAAGCTTTCTTT. Amino acids: CASSLAFLGQDTEAFF. This chain joins TRBV7-2 and TRBJ1-1; tentative D call: TRBD1 (6 bases). Deletions cut 0 bases from V and 3 bases from J, with 14 bases between. CDR1 and CDR2 from the germline V gene are SGHTA and FQGNSA. This CDR3 comprises 16 residues.